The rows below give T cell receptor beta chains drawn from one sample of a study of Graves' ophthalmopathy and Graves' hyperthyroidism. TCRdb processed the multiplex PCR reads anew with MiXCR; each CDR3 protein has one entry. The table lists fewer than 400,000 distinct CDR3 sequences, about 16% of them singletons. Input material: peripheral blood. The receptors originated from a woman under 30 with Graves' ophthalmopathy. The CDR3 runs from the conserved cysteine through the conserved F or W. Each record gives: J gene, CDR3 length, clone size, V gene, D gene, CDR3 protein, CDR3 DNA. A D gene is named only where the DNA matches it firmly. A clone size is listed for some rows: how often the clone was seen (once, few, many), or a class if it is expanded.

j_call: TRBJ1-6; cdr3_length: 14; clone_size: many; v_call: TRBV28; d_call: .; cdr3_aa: CASLTQGINSPLHF; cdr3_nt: TGTGCCTCCCTCACCCAGGGAATAAATTCACCCCTCCACTTT
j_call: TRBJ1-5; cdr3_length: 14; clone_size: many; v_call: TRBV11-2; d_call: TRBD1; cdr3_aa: CASSQTGVNQPQHF; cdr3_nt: TGTGCCAGCAGTCAAACAGGGGTAAATCAGCCCCAGCATTTT
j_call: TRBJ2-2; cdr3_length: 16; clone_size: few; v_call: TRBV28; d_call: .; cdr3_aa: CASSTRWGADTGELFF; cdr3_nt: TGTGCCAGCAGTACCCGTTGGGGAGCTGACACCGGGGAGCTGTTTTTT
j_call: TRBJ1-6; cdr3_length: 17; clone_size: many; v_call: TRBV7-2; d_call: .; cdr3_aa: CASSFSGVYDTRTPLHF; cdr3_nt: TGTGCCAGCAGCTTCTCGGGGGTCTACGATACACGGACACCCCTCCACTTT
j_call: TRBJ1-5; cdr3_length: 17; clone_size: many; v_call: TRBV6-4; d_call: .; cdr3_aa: CASSPRGSPISNQPQHF; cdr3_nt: TGTGCCAGCAGCCCCCGGGGCAGCCCTATTAGCAATCAGCCCCAGCATTTT
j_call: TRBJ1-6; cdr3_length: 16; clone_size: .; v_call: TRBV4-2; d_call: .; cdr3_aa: CASSQEGISYNSPLHF; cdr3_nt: TGTGCCAGCAGCCAAGAAGGGATATCCTATAATTCACCCCTCCACTTT
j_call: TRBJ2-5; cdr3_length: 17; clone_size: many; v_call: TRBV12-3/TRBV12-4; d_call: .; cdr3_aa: CASSFSSGRIPRETQYF; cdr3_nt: TGTGCCAGCAGTTTCTCGAGCGGAAGAATTCCCAGGGAGACCCAGTACTTC
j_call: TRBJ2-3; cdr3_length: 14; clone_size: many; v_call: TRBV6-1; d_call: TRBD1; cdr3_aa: CASTHRGWTDTQYF; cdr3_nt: TGTGCCAGCACCCACAGGGGGTGGACAGATACGCAGTATTTT
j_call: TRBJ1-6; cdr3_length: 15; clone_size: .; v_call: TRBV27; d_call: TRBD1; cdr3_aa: CASSPWGQNNSPLHF; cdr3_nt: TGTGCCAGCAGTCCCTGGGGACAGAATAATTCACCCCTCCACTTT
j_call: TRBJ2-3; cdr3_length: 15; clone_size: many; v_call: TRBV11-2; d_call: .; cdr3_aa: CASRRLGGGTDTQYF; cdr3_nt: TGTGCCAGCAGGCGGTTGGGCGGGGGCACAGATACGCAGTATTTT
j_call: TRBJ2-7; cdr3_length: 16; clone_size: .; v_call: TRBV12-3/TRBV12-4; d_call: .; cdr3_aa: CASTRRGGTVDYEQYF; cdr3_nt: TGTGCCAGCACCAGAAGGGGGGGGACAGTGGATTATGAGCAGTACTTC